At least ten counts were recorded for the clone carrying this T cell receptor beta chain. Its antigen is not known. The read gets to within 3 residues of the CDR3 end, and the germline J gene fills in the rest. The sample originates from a study of T cell clonality in common variable immunodeficiency. Germline CDR1 reads SGHTS; CDR2 reads YDEGEE. The V and J ends lost 1 base and 4 bases respectively, with 12 bases between them. This CDR3 region has 15 residues. Heparinized whole blood, 5 to 8 ml, came from each donor. Findings and limits, study-wide: CVID subjects had higher TCRbeta clonality than healthy controls, most marked in about a third. Links between repertoire features and CVID complications were heterogeneity-limited.

Measured with immunoSEQ multiplex PCR; TCRdb has only the in-frame clones, and not every one. Singletons are absent from the sample, which has 40,000 or so clones. The genes are TRBV5-8 and TRBJ2-1; D is possibly TRBD1 (6 bases). Sequencing was carried out using peripheral blood mononuclear cells. The source of this sequence is a person between 18 and 69 years old in good health. Here the CDR3 reads CASSLQGQPYNEQFF. CDR3 bases read: TGTGCCAGCAGCTTGCAGGGACAACCGTACAATGAG. Drawing the rest from reference TRBV5-8 and TRBJ2-1, the complete variable domain is EAGVTQSPTHLIKTRGQQATLRCSPISGHTSVYWYQQALGLGLQFLLWYDEGEERNRGNFPPRFSGRQFPNYSSELNVNALELEDSALYLCASSLQGQPYNEQFFGPGTRLTVL.